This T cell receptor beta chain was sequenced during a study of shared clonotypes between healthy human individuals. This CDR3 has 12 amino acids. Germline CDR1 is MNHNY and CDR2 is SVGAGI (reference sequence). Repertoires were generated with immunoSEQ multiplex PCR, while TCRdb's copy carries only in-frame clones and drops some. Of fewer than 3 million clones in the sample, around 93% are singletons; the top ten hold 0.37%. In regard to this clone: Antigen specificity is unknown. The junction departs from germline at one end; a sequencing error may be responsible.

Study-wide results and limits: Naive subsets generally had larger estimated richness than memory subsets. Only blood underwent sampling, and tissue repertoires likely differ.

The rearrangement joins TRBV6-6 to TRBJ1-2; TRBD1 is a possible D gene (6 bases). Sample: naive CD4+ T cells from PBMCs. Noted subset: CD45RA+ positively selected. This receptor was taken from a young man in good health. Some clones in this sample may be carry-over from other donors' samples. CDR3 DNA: TGTGCCAGCAGTTACTCTGGACAGAATATTGGCTTC. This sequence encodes CASSYSGQNIGF.